This T cell receptor beta chain derives from a study of CD8+CD57+ T cells in acquired aplastic anemia. For the study at large: Recorded DNA amounts for sorted CD4+ and CD8+ cells had an average of around 3.5 ug. Study outcomes and limitations: Patients and controls turned out to have approximately 29 CD8+ CDR3 sequences in common. Controls did not differ significantly from patients in CD8+ Simpson's diversity.

Patients chosen for sequencing had CD8+CD57+ cells that had expanded, as shown by flow cytometry. Both TCR beta VDJ combination and CDR3 sequence profiling were carried out. Genomic DNA was the template for this profiling. TCRdb reanalysed the reads using MiXCR and keeps one entry per CDR3 protein. Of 450,000 to 550,000 distinct CDR3 sequences in the sample, under 40% were seen once. This CDR3 has 15 amino acids. Germline V gives CDR1 SEHNR, CDR2 FQNEAQ (reference sequence). V dropped 0 bases and J dropped 5; count of bases not matched to a gene: 6. This clonotype has a handful of counts. Its target is unknown.

The clonotype originates from a human donor with aplastic anemia. V is TRBV7-9 and J is TRBJ1-1; 7 positions agree with TRBD1. The sequencing sample was made of sorted CD4+, CD8+, or CD8+CD57+ T cells (not recorded which) from PBMCs. In DNA form, the CDR3 reads TGTGCCAGCAGCTTAGCGGGCAGGGGGAGGACTGAAGCTTTCTTT. Translating gives CASSLAGRGRTEAFF.